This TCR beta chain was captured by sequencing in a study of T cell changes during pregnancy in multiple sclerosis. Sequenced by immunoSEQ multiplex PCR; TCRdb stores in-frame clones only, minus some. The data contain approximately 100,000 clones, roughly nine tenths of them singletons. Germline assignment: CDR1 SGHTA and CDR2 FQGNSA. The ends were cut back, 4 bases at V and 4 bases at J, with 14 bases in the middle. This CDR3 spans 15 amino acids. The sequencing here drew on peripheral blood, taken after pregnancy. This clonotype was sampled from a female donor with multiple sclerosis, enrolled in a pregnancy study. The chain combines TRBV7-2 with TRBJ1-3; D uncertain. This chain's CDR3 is CASSSGYSGGNTIYF. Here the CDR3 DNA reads TGTGCCAGCAGCTCCGGCTACTCGGGAGGAAACACCATATATTTT.